Each of the 30 T cell receptor beta chains below was sequenced from the same sample in a study of T-cell reconstitution after alpha-beta-depleted transplantation in children. Unique molecular identifiers were built into the TCRbeta library. Each CDR3 protein gets one entry after TCRdb re-called the PCR reads with MiXCR. The data hold about 540,000 distinct CDR3 sequences, with around 19% observed a single time. The input for sequencing was PBMCs from the stem cell graft donor, taken from the stem cell graft. The receptor source for this set is a human donor who donated a stem cell graft to a child with acute lymphoblastic leukemia.

V usage is TRBV5-1 and J usage is TRBJ1-2, with 7 bases fitting TRBD1. The trim removed 4 bases at V and 3 bases at J, leaving 18 bases unmatched. The CDR3 has 18 amino acids. CDR1 is SGHRS, CDR2 YFSETQ, per germline. In DNA form, the CDR3 reads TGCGCCAGCAGCCCGGAAGCACAGGGGTCATTCACCGACTATGGCTACACCTTC. The encoded protein is CASSPEAQGSFTDYGYTF.

The chain combines TRBV10-3 with TRBJ2-2, with 8 bases matching TRBD2. This CDR3 has 16 amino acids. Germline CDR1 ENHRY, CDR2 SYGVKD. After removal of 7 bases from V and 4 bases from J, the junction contained 11 bases not matched to a gene. CDR3 nucleotide sequence: TGTGCCATCAATCCACTAGCGGACGGAACCACCGGGGAGCTGTTTTTT. Amino acid sequence: CAINPLADGTTGELFF.

This clonotype was picked up many times. V and J are TRBV12-3 or TRBV12-4 and TRBJ2-7; D is ambiguous. CDR3 length: 15 amino acids. V was trimmed by 6 bases and J by 7 bases, leaving 22 bases between them. The CDR3: CASSHLGLGWGEQYF. DNA of the CDR3: TGTGCCAGCAGCCACCTGGGCCTTGGGTGGGGAGAGCAGTACTTC.

CDR3 region: CASIGALGGRFEQYF. In DNA, the CDR3 is TGTGCCAGCATCGGGGCGCTAGGGGGCCGTTTCGAGCAGTACTTC. The V call is TRBV5-6, the J call TRBJ2-7; 7 nucleotides agree with TRBD1. The ends lost 6 bases at V and 6 bases at J; junction bases unmatched: 15. The germline V gene has CDR1 SGHDT and CDR2 YYEEEE. The CDR3 has 15 amino acids. Drawing the rest from reference TRBV5-6 and TRBJ2-7, the complete variable domain is DAGVTQSPTHLIKTRGQQVTLRCSPKSGHDTVSWYQQALGQGPQFIFQYYEEEERQRGNFPDRFSGHQFPNYSSELNVNALLLGDSALYLCASIGALGGRFEQYFGPGTRLTVT.

The chain carries TRBV12-3 or TRBV12-4 and TRBJ2-3; 16 nucleotides line up with TRBD2. This CDR3 is 18 amino acids long. Trimming cost V 6 bases and J 8 bases; bases outside gene matches: 14. The DNA for the CDR3 is TGTGCCAGCAGACCGGGACTAGCGGGAGGGCCTGGCCGGCCTACGCAGTATTTT. Translated, it gives CASRPGLAGGPGRPTQYF.

The chain has TRBV5-1 and TRBJ2-2; D remains unclear. CDR1 is SGHRS, CDR2 YFSETQ, per germline. The V and J ends lost 3 bases and 6 bases respectively, with 9 bases between them. The CDR3 is 13 amino acids. The CDR3 loop is CASSYQMPGELFF. The CDR3 nucleotides read TGCGCCAGCAGCTACCAAATGCCCGGGGAGCTGTTTTTT. The full variable domain, completed using reference TRBV5-1 and TRBJ2-2, is KAGVTQTPRYLIKTRGQQVTLSCSPISGHRSVSWYQQTPGQGLQFLFEYFSETQRNKGNFPGRFSGRQFSNSRSEMNVSTLELGDSALYLCASSYQMPGELFFGEGSRLTVL.

The chain combines TRBV27 with TRBJ2-7; D might be TRBD1 (6 bases). The V end lost 2 bases, the J end lost 1 base, and 9 bases lay between the germline ends. CDR1 is MNHEY and CDR2 is SMNVEV in the germline V gene (reference sequence). CDR3 size: 14 residues. CDR3 region: CASSLKGQSYEQYF. For the CDR3, the DNA is TGTGCCAGCAGTTTAAAAGGACAGTCCTACGAGCAGTACTTC.

In its sample, this clonotype was seen a few times. V and J are TRBV9 and TRBJ2-5; 9 bases are shared with TRBD2. The CDR3 has 16 amino acids. The V gene's germline CDR1 is SGDLS and CDR2 YYNGEE. V lost 0 bases to trimming and J lost 4 bases; unmatched junction nucleotides: 7. The CDR3 loop is CASSVGPAGGGETQYF. CDR3 in DNA: TGTGCCAGCAGCGTAGGACCAGCGGGAGGCGGAGAGACCCAGTACTTC. The full variable domain, with the rest looked up from reference TRBV9 and TRBJ2-5, is DSGVTQTPKHLITATGQRVTLRCSPRSGDLSVYWYQQSLDQGLQFLIQYYNGEERAKGNILERFSAQQFPDLHSELNLSSLELGDSALYFCASSVGPAGGGETQYFGPGTRLLVL.

This clonotype was detected a few times. The chain carries TRBV12-3 or TRBV12-4 and TRBJ2-5; D is unclear. The CDR3 covers 14 residues. Trimming removed 7 bases at V and 2 bases at J, with 14 bases between. CDR3 residues: CASTPALVQETQYF. As DNA, the CDR3 is TGTGCCAGCACCCCAGCGTTAGTACAAGAGACCCAGTACTTC.

J is TRBJ1-2 and V is TRBV7-8; D ambiguous. V was shortened by 1 base and J by 5 bases, with 8 bases between the two germline ends. CDR3 length: 13 amino acids. Germline CDR1 is SGHVS and CDR2 is FQNEAQ. CDR3 protein: CASSLVNMYGYTF. As DNA, the CDR3 is TGTGCCAGCAGCTTAGTGAATATGTATGGCTACACCTTC. The full variable domain, with the rest looked up from reference TRBV7-8 and TRBJ1-2, is GAGVSQSPRYKVAKRGQDVALRCDPISGHVSLFWYQQALGQGPEFLTYFQNEAQLDKSGLPSDRFFAERPEGSVSTLKIQRTQQEDSAVYLCASSLVNMYGYTFGSGTRLTVV.

The CDR3 DNA reads as TGTGCCTGGAGGGGACAGGGGGCAAGTCAGCCCCAGCATTTT. It translates to CAWRGQGASQPQHF. The chain is built from TRBV30 and TRBJ1-5; 12 bases line up with TRBD1. The V gene's germline CDR1 is GTSNPN and CDR2 SVGIG (reference sequence). The CDR3 runs to 14 residues. J was trimmed by 6 bases and V by 3 bases; bases with no gene match: 3.

The rearrangement joins TRBV6-5 to TRBJ2-1; TRBD1 is a possible D gene (5 bases). CDR1 MNHEY and CDR2 SVGAGI come from the germline V gene. The length of the CDR3 is 13 residues. V was trimmed by 2 bases and J by 6 bases, leaving 8 bases between them. CDR3 DNA: TGTGCCAGCAGTTACCAGGGTTTCAATGAGCAGTTCTTC. This sequence encodes CASSYQGFNEQFF.

The CDR3 here is CASSTGDGGYYNEQFF. Written as DNA, the CDR3 is TGCGCCAGCAGCACCGGAGATGGGGGATACTACAATGAGCAGTTCTTC. This chain connects TRBV5-1 to TRBJ2-1; D is tentatively TRBD1 or TRBD2 (5 bases each). The CDR3 sequence is 16 residues long. V lost 4 bases and J 3 bases, leaving 17 bases between the germline ends. Germline loops: CDR1 SGHRS, CDR2 YFSETQ.

The chain joins TRBV5-1 to TRBJ2-7; 8 bases line up with TRBD2. V lost 5 bases and J lost 5; bases outside the gene matches: 6. The CDR3 extends over 13 amino acids. Germline CDR1 reads SGHRS; CDR2 reads YFSETQ. The CDR3 sequence is CASRFSGTHEQYF. In DNA, the CDR3 is TGCGCCAGCAGGTTTAGCGGGACTCACGAGCAGTACTTC. The full variable domain, rest sourced from reference TRBV5-1 and TRBJ2-7, is KAGVTQTPRYLIKTRGQQVTLSCSPISGHRSVSWYQQTPGQGLQFLFEYFSETQRNKGNFPGRFSGRQFSNSRSEMNVSTLELGDSALYLCASRFSGTHEQYFGPGTRLTVT.

This clonotype appeared a few times. This chain joins TRBV20-1 and TRBJ1-3; tentatively, D is TRBD1 (6 bases). From germline, CDR1 is DFQATT and CDR2 SNEGSKA (reference sequence). The V end was cut by 0 bases, the J end by 7 bases, with 16 bases between. There are 15 residues in the CDR3. The DNA for the CDR3 is TGCAGTGCTAGAGAGCGCGGACAGTTTTTGAACACCATATATTTT. It is translated as CSARERGQFLNTIYF.

This clonotype was seen a handful of times. The rearrangement links TRBV24-1 to TRBJ2-5, with 10 bases lining up with TRBD1. This CDR3 has 15 amino acids. J was trimmed by 5 bases and V by 8 bases; bases with no gene match: 10. Per germline, CDR1 KGHDR and CDR2 SFDVKD. The CDR3 loop is CATTTRQGASETQYF. The CDR3 DNA reads as TGTGCCACCACGACTCGACAGGGGGCGTCTGAGACCCAGTACTTC.

The rearrangement links TRBV27 to TRBJ2-1, with D possibly being TRBD1 (6 bases). CDR3 length: 15 residues. Trimming pared 2 bases from V and 0 bases from J, leaving 8 bases between. Germline-derived CDR1 and CDR2 are MNHEY and SMNVEV (reference sequence). The CDR3 reads CASSLDRFSYNEQFF. In DNA form, the CDR3 reads TGTGCCAGCAGTTTAGACAGGTTCTCCTACAATGAGCAGTTCTTC.

CDR3 loop: CASSLGQGSEAFF. In nucleotides, the CDR3 is TGTGCCAGCAGTCTCGGACAGGGCTCTGAAGCTTTCTTT. The V and J genes are TRBV27 and TRBJ1-1; TRBD1 aligns across 8 bases. Germline V gene sequence: CDR1 MNHEY, CDR2 SMNVEV (reference sequence). J gave up 6 bases and V 5 bases, and 5 bases lay outside the gene matches. The CDR3 is 13 amino acids.

This clonotype was seen at least ten times. The CDR3: CASSRGEGCRNEQFF. The CDR3 DNA reads as TGTGCCAGCAGCCGGGGGGAGGGATGCCGCAATGAGCAGTTCTTC. This rearrangement joins TRBV21-1 to TRBJ2-1; the listed D gene, TRBD2, was not tested against the DNA. TRBV21-1 is termed a pseudogene. The CDR3 is made up of 15 amino acids.

This clonotype occurred a few times. This chain connects TRBV30 to TRBJ2-7; D not certain. CDR1 GTSNPN and CDR2 SVGIG come from the germline V gene (reference sequence). V gave up 2 bases and J gave up 2 bases, with 10 bases separating them. This CDR3 is built from 13 residues. The CDR3 region is CAWSLGYTYEQYF. CDR3 coding DNA: TGTGCCTGGAGTCTGGGATATACCTACGAGCAGTACTTC.

This clonotype appeared many times. The rearrangement links TRBV29-1 to TRBJ2-5; D is perhaps TRBD2 (5 bases). Between the trimmed V and J ends, which lost 4 bases and 5 bases, there was a span of 11 bases. Germline assignment: CDR1 SQVTM and CDR2 ANQGSEA. The CDR3 covers 12 residues. This chain's CDR3 is CSVGSGSETQYF. The CDR3 region has the DNA TGCAGCGTTGGTTCTGGGAGTGAGACCCAGTACTTC.

This rearrangement joins TRBV20-1 to TRBJ2-7, with 9 bases that match TRBD1. CDR3 length: 15 residues. CDR1 DFQATT and CDR2 SNEGSKA come from the germline V gene (reference sequence). V shed 6 bases, J shed 4 bases, and the junction held 13 bases outside the gene matches. The CDR3 DNA follows: TGCAGTGCCCCCGGGGACAGGGTCGATGGGTACGAGCAGTACTTC. Residues: CSAPGDRVDGYEQYF.

This clonotype was seen a few times. The genes are TRBV27 and TRBJ1-5; unclear D gene. This CDR3 region has 15 residues. V shed 3 bases and J shed 4 bases, with 13 bases lying between them. Germline V CDR1 and CDR2: MNHEY, SMNVEV (reference sequence). The CDR3 bases are TGTGCCAGCAGTTTTATACACGGACGTAATCAGCCCCAGCATTTT. It yields the protein CASSFIHGRNQPQHF.

This clonotype has a handful of counts. The chain employs TRBV25-1 and TRBJ2-7; 9 bases map to TRBD2. This CDR3 region has 15 residues. Germline CDR1 is MGHDK and CDR2 is SYGVNS. V lost 4 bases to trimming and J lost 5 bases; unmatched junction nucleotides: 9. The CDR3 region has the DNA TGTGCCAGCAGTGTTCAGGGCGGGAGGGCCGACGAGCAGTACTTC. Its translation is CASSVQGGRADEQYF.

This rearrangement joins TRBV7-2 to TRBJ1-1; 8 bases match TRBD1. The CDR3 spans 14 residues. The ends lost 4 bases at V and 3 bases at J; junction bases unmatched: 4. Germline loops: CDR1 SGHTA, CDR2 FQGNSA. CDR3 amino acids: CASSSGQADTEAFF. The DNA for the CDR3 is TGTGCCAGCAGCTCGGGACAGGCTGACACTGAAGCTTTCTTT.

The table lists this clonotype with many counts. The genes are TRBV2 and TRBJ2-7; D might be TRBD1 (5 bases). V lost 7 bases and J 6 bases, leaving 22 bases between the germline ends. The CDR3 consists of 15 residues. CDR1 is SNHLY and CDR2 is FYNNEI in the germline V gene. The CDR3 DNA reads TGTGCCAGCACGTCCGGGCAGACAGCCCCCGGCGAGCAGTACTTC. Translation gives CASTSGQTAPGEQYF.

The V call is TRBV4-1, the J call TRBJ2-4; weak D call: TRBD2 (6 bases). This CDR3 has 16 amino acids. Germline CDR1 MGHRA, CDR2 YSYEKL. V was cut by 1 base and J by 3 bases, with 13 bases left in between. CDR3 in DNA: TGCGCCAGCAGCCAAGTAGGACGGGGGTTCAAAAACATTCAGTACTTC. Protein: CASSQVGRGFKNIQYF.

CDR3 DNA sequence: TGCAGTGCCCCCACTATGAGGGGGGGAAAAAATTCACCCCTCCACTTT. Its translation is CSAPTMRGGKNSPLHF. The rearrangement joins TRBV20-1 to TRBJ1-6; possibly TRBD1 for D (6 bases). Between the trimmed V and J ends, which lost 6 bases and 7 bases, there was a span of 22 bases. CDR3 length equals 16 residues. The germline V gene has CDR1 DFQATT and CDR2 SNEGSKA (reference sequence).

This clonotype was counted only a few times. This chain links TRBV7-6 with TRBJ1-1; D is unclear. Trimming cost V 1 base and J 5 bases, with 14 bases left between them. Germline CDR1 SGHVS, CDR2 FNYEAQ. The CDR3 runs 15 residues. The CDR3: CASSLESYGVTEAFF. The DNA of the CDR3 is TGTGCCAGCAGCTTAGAGTCCTATGGGGTTACTGAAGCTTTCTTT. The entire variable domain, with the rest obtained from reference TRBV7-6 and TRBJ1-1, is as follows: GAGVSQSPRYKVTKRGQDVALRCDPISGHVSLYWYRQALGQGPEFLTYFNYEAQQDKSGLPNDRFSAERPEGSISTLTIQRTEQRDSAMYRCASSLESYGVTEAFFGQGTRLTVV.

This clonotype was seen many times. This rearrangement joins TRBV5-6 to TRBJ2-7; 8 nucleotides agree with TRBD1. CDR1 is SGHDT and CDR2 is YYEEEE in the germline V gene. CDR3 length equals 15 residues. Trimming at V came to 5 bases and at J to 4 bases, leaving 11 bases not matched to a gene. CDR3 protein: CASSMTWTGNYEQYF. CDR3 sequence (DNA): TGTGCCAGCAGTATGACTTGGACAGGGAATTACGAGCAGTACTTC. Complete variable domain (other parts from reference TRBV5-6 and TRBJ2-7): DAGVTQSPTHLIKTRGQQVTLRCSPKSGHDTVSWYQQALGQGPQFIFQYYEEEERQRGNFPDRFSGHQFPNYSSELNVNALLLGDSALYLCASSMTWTGNYEQYFGPGTRLTVT.